Sequencing of this T cell receptor beta chain was carried out in a study of blood T cell repertoires in COVID-19. V dropped 1 base and J dropped 1 base, with 8 bases sitting between them. The CDR3 is made up of 15 amino acids. The germline V gene has CDR1 SGHTA and CDR2 FQGNSA. Measured with immunoSEQ multiplex PCR; TCRdb has only the in-frame clones, and not every one. The data contain about 160,000 clones, roughly 78% of them singletons. The sequencing input was peripheral blood. The receptor was isolated from a woman aged 55 to 70 with COVID-19, enrolled during active disease. This sequence joins TRBV7-2 and TRBJ1-5; D is perhaps TRBD1 (5 bases). CDR3 amino acids: CASSLVGGSNQPQHF. For the CDR3, the DNA is TGTGCCAGCAGCTTAGTCGGGGGGAGCAATCAGCCCCAGCATTTT.